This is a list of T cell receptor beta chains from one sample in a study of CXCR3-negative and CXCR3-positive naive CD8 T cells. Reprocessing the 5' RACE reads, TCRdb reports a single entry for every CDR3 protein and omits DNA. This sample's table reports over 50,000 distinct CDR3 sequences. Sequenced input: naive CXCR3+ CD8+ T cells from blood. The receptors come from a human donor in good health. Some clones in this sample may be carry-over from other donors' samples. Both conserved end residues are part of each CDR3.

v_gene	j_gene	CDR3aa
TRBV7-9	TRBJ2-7	CASSLAPGEMAYEQYF
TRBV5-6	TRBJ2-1	CASSLLAGGNEQFF
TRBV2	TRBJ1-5	CASSAGGSNQPQHF
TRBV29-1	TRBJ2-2	CSVVANTGELFF
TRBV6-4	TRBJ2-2	CASSDFGGSGELFF
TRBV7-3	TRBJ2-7	CASSFGAGPLYEQYF
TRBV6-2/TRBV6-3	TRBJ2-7	CASSLTGSSYEQYF
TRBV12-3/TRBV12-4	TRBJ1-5	CASSHREGNQPQHF
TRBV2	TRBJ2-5	CASGEAGGQETQYF
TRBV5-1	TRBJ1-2	CASSLAGTGNYGYTF
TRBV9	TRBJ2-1	CASSVSPGGADEQFF
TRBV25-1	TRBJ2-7	CASRGWGQGGYEQYF
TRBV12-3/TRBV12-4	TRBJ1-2	CASTPGSYGYTF
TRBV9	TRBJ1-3	CASSPRTGASSGNTIYF
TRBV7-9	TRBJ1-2	CASSPPGQGKDYGYTF
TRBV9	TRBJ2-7	CASSDRAGSPNPYEQYF
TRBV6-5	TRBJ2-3	CASSYASGVLTDTQYF
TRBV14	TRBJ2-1	CASSQGHREQFF
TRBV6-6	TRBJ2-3	CASSPSGSTDTQYF
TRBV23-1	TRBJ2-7	CASSQSPPCVGEQYF
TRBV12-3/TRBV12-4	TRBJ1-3	CASSFGNTIYF
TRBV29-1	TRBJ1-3	CSAVDPGGNTIYF
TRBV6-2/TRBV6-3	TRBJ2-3	CASSYRGLAGDTQYF
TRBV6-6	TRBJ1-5	CASSYSQGLDWNQPQHF
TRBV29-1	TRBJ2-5	CSVAHRDQETQYF
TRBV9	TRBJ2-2	CASRGQLNTGELFF
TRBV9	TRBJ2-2	CASSVGGNGELFF
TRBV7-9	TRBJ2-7	CASSSEGLGSSYEQYF
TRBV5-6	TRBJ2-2	CASSPARGGTGELFF
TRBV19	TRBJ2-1	CASSIGSSYNEQFF
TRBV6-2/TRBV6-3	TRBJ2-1	CASSLGGGYNEQCF
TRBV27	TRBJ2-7	CASTRRGGYEQYF
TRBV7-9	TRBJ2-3	CASSPRLEEPDTQYF
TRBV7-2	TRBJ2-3	CASSSPTSGGPEEDTQYF
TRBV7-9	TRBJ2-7	CASSLGNEQYF